This T cell receptor beta chain emerged from a study of blood T cell repertoires in COVID-19. At the level of the study: Researchers got acute and convalescent COVID-19 samples from the United States, Italy and Spain.

Using immunoSEQ multiplex PCR, the repertoire was profiled, and TCRdb retains in-frame clones only, with some absent. The data contain about 260,000 clones, 80% to 90% of them seen just once; the ten biggest clones take up roughly 1.6%. This clonotype was obtained from a woman in her thirties or forties who had recovered from COVID-19. The sample comprised peripheral blood.

In DNA, the CDR3 is TGTGCCAGCAGTTCGGGACAGACTTTAGCTAACTATGGCTACACCTTC. Encoded protein: CASSSGQTLANYGYTF. The V call is TRBV7-9, the J call TRBJ1-2; 7 nucleotides align to TRBD1. The CDR3 runs to 16 residues. V lost 6 bases to trimming and J lost 0 bases; unmatched junction nucleotides: 10. Germline values: CDR1 SEHNR, CDR2 FQNEAQ (reference sequence).